This TCR beta chain was documented in a study of blood T cells in healthy people across ages. A second roughly 7 to 12 cycle PCR used barcoded and J-beta primers. Each cDNA was tagged by a template-switch adaptor containing 12 random nucleotides. TCRdb re-called the 5' RACE reads through MiXCR, storing one row per CDR3 protein. The table has about 800,000 distinct CDR3 sequences, 20% to 25% seen once. Whenever a sample was processed, at least 7 million PBMCs were isolated. Deletions cut 2 bases from V and 13 bases from J, with 11 bases between. Germline V gene data show CDR1 as SGHTA and CDR2 as FQGNSA. This CDR3 has 11 amino acids. These data also featured in a second study, about T cells of mothers and their children. That work contributes: Every microgram of extracted RNA entered cDNA synthesis, around 1.4 ug per 15 ul.

The specimen sequenced was blood. The TCR originated in a boy younger than 18 in good health. This chain links TRBV7-2 with TRBJ2-5, with unresolved D. CDR3 loop: CASSLTWVRYF. The DNA for the CDR3 is TGTGCCAGCAGCTTAACGTGGGTACGGTACTTC.